The subject of this entry is one TCR beta chain. Its antigen is as yet unknown. The data were produced by immunoSEQ multiplex PCR, yet TCRdb's version contains in-frame clones alone and is incomplete. The sample has about 190,000 clones, approximately 94% seen once. This specimen comes from a study of T cell responses to AZD1222 COVID-19 vaccine. Study-level results: Most donors were white British and more were female, and clonal diversity was possibly underestimated. The reported proportion of spike-specific TCRs targeting unmutated variant regions was nearly half.

The V and J ends lost 6 bases and 6 bases, in that order; junction bases with no gene match: 3. Germline V CDR1 and CDR2: MDHEN, SYDVKM. The CDR3 has 12 residues. The sample in question was peripheral blood, obtained on day 0 of AZD1222 vaccination. The gene calls are TRBV28 and TRBJ2-7; TRBD1 matches 9 bases. The clonotype was recovered from an adult in good health. CDR3 protein: CASSRDRVEQYF. The CDR3 nucleotides are TGTGCCAGCAGCCGGGACAGGGTCGAGCAGTACTTC.